The next 24 T cell receptor beta chains were all read from a single sample in a study of blood T cell repertoires in COVID-19 (dated by TCRdb to 2019 to 2021). Libraries were made using the immunoSEQ multiplex PCR assay. TCRdb mirrors the immuneACCESS table, restricted to in-frame sequences. Some clones are absent from its copies; in checked studies, under half trace to an unresolved V gene, and the reason for the others is unknown. Recorded for this sample are more than 95,000 clones; roughly 90% of them occurred a single time. The ten top clones hold approximately 5.5% of the sample. Sequencing was done on a sample of peripheral blood. These receptors all stem from a human donor in a cohort sampled during active COVID-19.

The chain couples TRBV6-1 to TRBJ1-6; no firm D call. This CDR3 spans 14 amino acids. Trimming took off 3 bases at V and 4 bases at J, with 7 bases between the two ends. Germline loops: CDR1 MNHNS, CDR2 SASEGT. The CDR3 spells CASSDTVYNSPLHF. CDR3 bases: TGTGCCAGCAGTGACACGGTGTATAATTCACCCCTCCACTTT.

The CDR3 DNA follows: TGCGCCAGCAGCCACCTTAGCGGGGGGTCCCCCGGCAATGAGCAGTTCTTC. This gives the protein CASSHLSGGSPGNEQFF. The chain has TRBV4-3 and TRBJ2-1; the match to TRBD2 covers 10 bases. The length of the CDR3 is 17 residues. The V gene end was trimmed by 3 bases and the J gene end by 6 bases; junction bases not matched to a gene: 11. Germline CDR1 is LGHNA and CDR2 is YSLEER.

The rearrangement joins TRBV7-2 to TRBJ2-7; D is possibly TRBD1 (5 bases). The V gene lost 5 bases and the J gene lost 2 bases, with 16 bases spanning the gap. CDR1 is SGHTA, CDR2 FQGNSA, per germline. The CDR3 extends over 15 amino acids. The CDR3 coding sequence is TGTGCCAGCAGCCCCTGGGGCCTAGGCGCCTACGAGCAGTACTTC. Protein sequence: CASSPWGLGAYEQYF.

J is TRBJ2-7 and V is TRBV30; TRBD2 is a possible D gene (6 bases). This CDR3 is built from 12 residues. Germline-derived CDR1 and CDR2 are GTSNPN and SVGIG (reference sequence). Trimming cost V 7 bases and J 4 bases, with 14 bases left between them. This CDR3 is CASQGGTYEQYF. As DNA, the CDR3 is TGTGCCTCCCAGGGTGGGACTTACGAGCAGTACTTC.

The V and J genes are TRBV5-1 and TRBJ2-4; D is possibly TRBD2 (6 bases). The V end lost 2 bases, the J end lost 0 bases, and 18 bases lay between the germline ends. The germline V gene encodes CDR1 SGHRS and CDR2 YFSETQ. The CDR3 contains 18 residues. CDR3 DNA sequence: TGCGCCAGCAGCTTCAAGGGAGGTAGTAAATTAGCCAAAAACATTCAGTACTTC. Protein sequence: CASSFKGGSKLAKNIQYF.

The chain recombines TRBV19 with TRBJ2-5, with TRBD2 identical over 12 bases. Germline V gene sequence: CDR1 LNHDA, CDR2 SQIVND (reference sequence). The CDR3 extends over 19 amino acids. V shed 5 bases, J shed 7 bases, and the junction held 20 bases outside the gene matches. CDR3 region: CASSPRLAGASQKRVTQYF. CDR3 coding DNA: TGTGCCAGTAGTCCCAGACTAGCGGGAGCGTCCCAGAAAAGAGTGACCCAGTACTTC. The full variable domain, rest sourced from reference TRBV19 and TRBJ2-5, is DGGITQSPKYLFRKEGQNVTLSCEQNLNHDAMYWYRQDPGQGLRLIYYSQIVNDFQKGDIAEGYSVSREKKESFPLTVTSAQKNPTAFYLCASSPRLAGASQKRVTQYFGPGTRLLVL.

The DNA of the CDR3 is TGCGCCAGCAGCCAAGGTTACGGGTCGCCCAATCAGCCCCAGCATTTT. Amino acids: CASSQGYGSPNQPQHF. The chain has TRBV4-1 and TRBJ1-5; D unresolved. The V gene's germline CDR1 is MGHRA and CDR2 YSYEKL. This CDR3 has 16 residues. V lost 1 base and J lost 3, with 13 bases in between.

The chain has TRBV28 and TRBJ1-1; weak D call: TRBD1 (6 bases). The germline CDR1 and CDR2 sequences are MDHEN and SYDVKM. Trimming took off 3 bases at V and 5 bases at J, with 13 bases between the two ends. The CDR3 loop spans 14 amino acids. CDR3 amino acids: CASSLGRGGTEAFF. In DNA form, the CDR3 reads TGTGCCAGCAGTTTGGGCAGGGGAGGGACTGAAGCTTTCTTT.

The CDR3 DNA follows: TGCGCCAGCAGCCAAGATCCGTCCCGGGGATCCCTCACAGATACGCAGTATTTT. As protein: CASSQDPSRGSLTDTQYF. J is TRBJ2-3 and V is TRBV4-3; D is possibly TRBD2 (5 bases). The V gene's germline CDR1 is LGHNA and CDR2 YSLEER. This CDR3 is 18 amino acids long. Between the trimmed V and J ends, which lost 0 bases and 2 bases, there was a span of 18 bases.

The CDR3 DNA follows: TGTGCCAGCAGCCACCCACCGGGAAGGGATAGCGGGTGGACTAAGCATGAGCAGTTCTTC. Amino acids: CASSHPPGRDSGWTKHEQFF. The chain couples TRBV3-1 (or the pseudogene TRBV3-2) to TRBJ2-1; 7 nucleotides agree with TRBD2. Germline values: CDR1 LGHDT, CDR2 YNNKEL (reference sequence). J lost 8 bases, V lost 3 bases, and 25 bases had no gene match. This CDR3 is built from 20 residues.

V is TRBV2 and J is TRBJ1-2; 12 bases map to TRBD1. There are 16 residues in the CDR3. Germline-derived CDR1 and CDR2 are SNHLY and FYNNEI. Trimming cost V 5 bases and J 4 bases; bases outside gene matches: 8. The CDR3 DNA sequence: TGTGCCAGCAGTTACTGGGACAGGGGGCGCGGCTATGGCTACACCTTC. This sequence encodes CASSYWDRGRGYGYTF.

The chain is built from TRBV19 and TRBJ2-2; 13 bases line up with TRBD2. The junction had 11 bases not matched to a gene; V was cut back by 7 bases and J by 6 bases. Germline CDR1 is LNHDA and CDR2 is SQIVND (reference sequence). CDR3 length: 17 residues. CDR3 sequence (DNA): TGTGCCAGTACTCTACTGACTAGCGGGAGGTTCGCCGGGGAGCTGTTTTTT. This translates into CASTLLTSGRFAGELFF.

The genes are TRBV10-3 and TRBJ1-1, with 9 positions matching TRBD1. The germline gives CDR1 ENHRY, CDR2 SYGVKD. The CDR3 spans 15 residues. Germline trimming cut 4 bases from V and 6 bases from J; bases unmatched to any gene: 9. The CDR3 DNA is TGTGCCATCAGTGCGGGACAGGGAATAAGATCTGAAGCTTTCTTT. This gives the protein CAISAGQGIRSEAFF.

The rearrangement joins TRBV27 to TRBJ2-2; maybe TRBD1 (5 bases). Germline V gene sequence: CDR1 MNHEY, CDR2 SMNVEV (reference sequence). Trimming cost V 6 bases and J 4 bases, with 15 bases left between them. The CDR3 is 15 residues long. The CDR3 nucleotides are TGTGCCAGCAGCCTCTACGACAGTCGCACCGGGGAGCTGTTTTTT. This sequence encodes CASSLYDSRTGELFF.

The rearrangement uses TRBV28 and TRBJ2-7, with TRBD2 matching over 8 bases. This CDR3 contains 15 residues. From germline, CDR1 is MDHEN and CDR2 SYDVKM. J gave up 3 bases and V 4 bases, and 8 bases lay outside the gene matches. CDR3 DNA sequence: TGTGCCAGCAGTTCTCCAGCGGGAGTACTCTACGAGCAGTACTTC. It codes for CASSSPAGVLYEQYF.

The V and J genes are TRBV28 and TRBJ1-3; D may be TRBD1 (6 bases). The germline V gene has CDR1 MDHEN and CDR2 SYDVKM. The CDR3 sequence is 14 residues long. The V end was cut by 4 bases, the J end by 4 bases, with 11 bases between. The CDR3 DNA reads as TGTGCCAGCAGTTCCGGGGGGCGCGGAAACACCATATATTTT. Its translation: CASSSGGRGNTIYF.

This chain joins TRBV4-3 and TRBJ2-5; 9 positions match TRBD1. CDR1 is LGHNA and CDR2 is YSLEER in the germline V gene. This CDR3 is 18 amino acids long. After removal of 0 bases from V and 2 bases from J, the junction contained 10 bases not matched to a gene. This chain's CDR3 is CASSQEGGTGGLQETQYF. The DNA of the CDR3 is TGCGCCAGCAGCCAAGAAGGAGGCACAGGGGGCTTACAAGAGACCCAGTACTTC.

The V call is TRBV19, the J call TRBJ2-7, with D perhaps TRBD1 (6 bases). Germline values: CDR1 LNHDA, CDR2 SQIVND (reference sequence). There are 12 residues in the CDR3. V shed 3 bases and J shed 5 bases, with 8 bases lying between them. The CDR3 bases are TGTGCCAGTAGTATCGAGGGGGACGAGCAGTACTTC. It yields the protein CASSIEGDEQYF.

The V call is TRBV27, the J call TRBJ2-3; D gene ambiguous. V shed 5 bases and J shed 1 base, with 13 bases lying between them. The germline V gene encodes CDR1 MNHEY and CDR2 SMNVEV (reference sequence). The CDR3 length is 15 residues. In DNA, the CDR3 is TGTGCCAGCAGTGGAGCGTGGTTGGGCACAGATACGCAGTATTTT. Protein: CASSGAWLGTDTQYF.

The chain recombines TRBV24-1 with TRBJ2-1; TRBD2 might be the D (5 bases). Trimming removed 6 bases from V and 8 bases from J, with 7 bases in between. This CDR3 comprises 11 residues. Germline CDR1 reads KGHDR; CDR2 reads SFDVKD. CDR3: CATSLGDEQFF. For the CDR3, the DNA is TGTGCCACCAGTTTGGGAGATGAGCAGTTCTTC.

The V gene is TRBV7-8, the J gene TRBJ1-1; 8 nucleotides agree with TRBD1. The V segment lost 5 bases and the J segment 1 base; nucleotides outside the gene matches: 6. This CDR3 contains 15 residues. From germline, CDR1 is SGHVS and CDR2 FQNEAQ. CDR3 bases: TGTGCCAGCAGCCCGAGACAGGGGACGAACACTGAAGCTTTCTTT. This codes for CASSPRQGTNTEAFF.

The chain has TRBV6-4 and TRBJ1-1; D unresolved. V shed 0 bases and J shed 1 base, with 18 bases lying between them. CDR1 MRHNA and CDR2 SNTAGT come from the germline V gene. The CDR3 is 18 amino acids. In nucleotides, the CDR3 is TGTGCCAGCAGTGACTCTGTAGCCCCCGCTTCAAGGAACACTGAAGCTTTCTTT. This codes for CASSDSVAPASRNTEAFF.

This rearrangement joins TRBV2 to TRBJ1-5; tentatively, D is TRBD1 (5 bases). V lost 2 bases and J 6 bases, leaving 11 bases between the germline ends. Germline V gene data show CDR1 as SNHLY and CDR2 as FYNNEI. This CDR3 is built from 14 residues. The CDR3 loop is CASSEIGAGQPQHF. The DNA for the CDR3 is TGTGCCAGCAGTGAAATTGGGGCAGGTCAGCCCCAGCATTTT.

The rearrangement joins TRBV6-5 to TRBJ2-1; D gene uncertain. The CDR3 is made up of 12 amino acids. The germline gives CDR1 MNHEY, CDR2 SVGAGI. V lost 9 bases and J 9 bases, leaving 15 bases between the germline ends. The chain's CDR3 is CASSRREREQFF. The CDR3 DNA follows: TGTGCCAGTAGTCGAAGAGAGCGTGAGCAGTTCTTC.